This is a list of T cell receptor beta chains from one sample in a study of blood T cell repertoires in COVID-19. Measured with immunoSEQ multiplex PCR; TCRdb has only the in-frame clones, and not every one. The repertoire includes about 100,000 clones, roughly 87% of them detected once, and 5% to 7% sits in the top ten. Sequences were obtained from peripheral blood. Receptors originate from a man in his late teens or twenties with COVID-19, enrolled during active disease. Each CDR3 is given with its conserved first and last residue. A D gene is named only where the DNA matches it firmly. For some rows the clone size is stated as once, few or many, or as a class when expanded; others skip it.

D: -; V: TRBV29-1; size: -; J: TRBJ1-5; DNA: TGCAGCGTTGAGGAAGTCGGAGGTCAGCCCCAGCATTTT; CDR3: CSVEEVGGQPQHF
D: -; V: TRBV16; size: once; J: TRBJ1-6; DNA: TGTGCCAGCAGCCAATCTTTCCTAAATTCACCCCTCCACTTT; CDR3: CASSQSFLNSPLHF
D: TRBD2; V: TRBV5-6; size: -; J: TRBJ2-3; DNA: TGTGCCAGCAGCTTTGGGACTACTTCTACAGATACGCAGTATTTT; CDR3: CASSFGTTSTDTQYF
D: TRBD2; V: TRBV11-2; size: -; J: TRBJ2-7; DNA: TGTGCCAGCAGCTTTGGAAGCGGGGGAACCTACGAGCAGTACTTC; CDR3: CASSFGSGGTYEQYF
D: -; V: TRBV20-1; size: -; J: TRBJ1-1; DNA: TGCAGTGCTCGGGTGGCAGCTGAAGCTTTCTTT; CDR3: CSARVAAEAFF
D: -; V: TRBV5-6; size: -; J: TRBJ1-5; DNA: TGTGCCAGCAGCTTGGCCACCGGGGGGCGAAGGCAGCCCCAGCATTTT; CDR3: CASSLATGGRRQPQHF
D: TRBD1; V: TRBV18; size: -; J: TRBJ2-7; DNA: TGTGCCAGCTCTCCCCGGACAGGGGACTTCTATCAGCAGTACTTC; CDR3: CASSPRTGDFYQQYF
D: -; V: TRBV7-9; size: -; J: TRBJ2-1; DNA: TGTGCCAGCAGCTCATTTAGGGGGACCGACTACAATGAGCAGTTCTTC; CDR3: CASSSFRGTDYNEQFF
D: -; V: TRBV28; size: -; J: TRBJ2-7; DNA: TGTGCCAGCAGTAACCTAGACAGGTTCGACGAGCAGTACTTC; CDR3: CASSNLDRFDEQYF
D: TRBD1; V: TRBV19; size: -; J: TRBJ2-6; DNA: TGTGCCAGTAGTATAGCGCAGGGGGCGCCTGGGGCCAACGTCCTGACTTTC; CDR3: CASSIAQGAPGANVLTF
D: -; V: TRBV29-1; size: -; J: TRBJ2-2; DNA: TGCAGCGCGGGATCAACCGGGGAGCTGTTTTTT; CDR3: CSAGSTGELFF
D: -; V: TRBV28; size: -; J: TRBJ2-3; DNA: TGTGCCAGCAGTTCCCCCTCTCAGGGTGCTAGCACAGATACGCAGTATTTT; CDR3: CASSSPSQGASTDTQYF
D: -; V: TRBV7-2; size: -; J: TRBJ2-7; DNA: TGTGCCAGCAGCTTAACAGGGCCCCTAGGGCAGCAGTACTTC; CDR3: CASSLTGPLGQQYF
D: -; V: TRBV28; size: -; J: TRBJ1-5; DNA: TGTGCCAGCAGTTTGAGGGAGGGCTATCAGCCCCAGCATTTT; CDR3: CASSLREGYQPQHF
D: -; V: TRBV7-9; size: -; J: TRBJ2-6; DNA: TGTGCCAGCAGCTTAGCCAGGGCTGGGGCCAACGTCCTGACTTTC; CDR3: CASSLARAGANVLTF
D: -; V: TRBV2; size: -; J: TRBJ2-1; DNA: TGTGCCAGCAGGAGAAGCTCTGAGCAGTTCTTC; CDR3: CASRRSSEQFF
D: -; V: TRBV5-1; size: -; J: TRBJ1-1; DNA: TGCGCCAGCAGCTTGGTTCCAGGGCCGAACACTGAAGCTTTCTTT; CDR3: CASSLVPGPNTEAFF
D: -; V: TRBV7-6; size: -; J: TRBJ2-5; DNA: TGTGCCAGCAGCCCCCTGGTCGGGAGCGAGACCCAGTACTTC; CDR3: CASSPLVGSETQYF
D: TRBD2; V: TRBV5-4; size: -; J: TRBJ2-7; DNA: TGTGCCAGCAGCCGACGGCTAGCGGGAGAGTACGAGCAGTACTTC; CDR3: CASSRRLAGEYEQYF
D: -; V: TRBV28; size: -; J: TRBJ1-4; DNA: TGTGCCAGCACGCGGTTAGGTGAAAAACTGCTTTTT; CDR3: CASTRLGEKLLF
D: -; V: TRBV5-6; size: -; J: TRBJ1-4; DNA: TGTGCCAGCAGCTATGCACAGCTCAATGAAAAACTGCTTTTT; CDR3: CASSYAQLNEKLLF
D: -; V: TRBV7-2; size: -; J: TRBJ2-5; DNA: TGTGCCAGCAGCTTAGGGGGGGTGTGGGAGACCCAGTACTTC; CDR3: CASSLGGVWETQYF
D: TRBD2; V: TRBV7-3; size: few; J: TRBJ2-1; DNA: TGTGCCAGCAGCTTACAGTCCTTTAGCGGGGACTACAATGAGCAGTTCTTC; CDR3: CASSLQSFSGDYNEQFF
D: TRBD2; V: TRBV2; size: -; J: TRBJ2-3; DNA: TGTGCCGTTCCGGGACTAGCGGGAGGTGGGTCAGATACGCAGTATTTT; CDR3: CAVPGLAGGGSDTQYF
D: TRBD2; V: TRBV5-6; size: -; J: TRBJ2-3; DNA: TGTGCCAGCACCTCTTTGGCTCCCACTAGCGGGAGGACAGATACGCAGTATTTT; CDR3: CASTSLAPTSGRTDTQYF
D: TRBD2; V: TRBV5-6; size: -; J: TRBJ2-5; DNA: TGTGCCAGCAGCTTGGATGCGGGAGTGTGGGAGACCCAGTACTTC; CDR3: CASSLDAGVWETQYF
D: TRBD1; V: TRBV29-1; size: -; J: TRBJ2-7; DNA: TGCAGCGCCTTAGACAGGGCCAGCTCCTACGAGCAGTACTTC; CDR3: CSALDRASSYEQYF
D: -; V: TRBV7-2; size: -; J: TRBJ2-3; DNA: TGTGCCAGCAGCTTAAACCCGGTCGGTGGAGATACGCAGTATTTT; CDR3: CASSLNPVGGDTQYF
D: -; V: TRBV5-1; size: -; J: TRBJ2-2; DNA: TGCGCCAGCAGCTTGGGCGGGGCACCGAACACCGGGGAGCTGTTTTTT; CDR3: CASSLGGAPNTGELFF
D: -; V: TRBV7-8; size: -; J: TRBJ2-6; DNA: TGTGCCAGCAGCCTGACACCACTCTCTGGGGCCAACGTCCTGACTTTC; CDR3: CASSLTPLSGANVLTF
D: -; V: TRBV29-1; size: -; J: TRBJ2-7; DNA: TGCAGCGTTGAAGGCGGACTATCCTACGAGCAGTACTTC; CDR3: CSVEGGLSYEQYF
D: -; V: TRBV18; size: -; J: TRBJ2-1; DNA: TGTGCCAGCTCACCACCGGCGACAGCCTCCTACAATGAGCAGTTCTTC; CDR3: CASSPPATASYNEQFF
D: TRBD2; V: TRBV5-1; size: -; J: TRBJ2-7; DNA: TGCGCCAGCAGCCCCGGGACTAGCGGGAACTCCTACGAGCAGTACTTC; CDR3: CASSPGTSGNSYEQYF